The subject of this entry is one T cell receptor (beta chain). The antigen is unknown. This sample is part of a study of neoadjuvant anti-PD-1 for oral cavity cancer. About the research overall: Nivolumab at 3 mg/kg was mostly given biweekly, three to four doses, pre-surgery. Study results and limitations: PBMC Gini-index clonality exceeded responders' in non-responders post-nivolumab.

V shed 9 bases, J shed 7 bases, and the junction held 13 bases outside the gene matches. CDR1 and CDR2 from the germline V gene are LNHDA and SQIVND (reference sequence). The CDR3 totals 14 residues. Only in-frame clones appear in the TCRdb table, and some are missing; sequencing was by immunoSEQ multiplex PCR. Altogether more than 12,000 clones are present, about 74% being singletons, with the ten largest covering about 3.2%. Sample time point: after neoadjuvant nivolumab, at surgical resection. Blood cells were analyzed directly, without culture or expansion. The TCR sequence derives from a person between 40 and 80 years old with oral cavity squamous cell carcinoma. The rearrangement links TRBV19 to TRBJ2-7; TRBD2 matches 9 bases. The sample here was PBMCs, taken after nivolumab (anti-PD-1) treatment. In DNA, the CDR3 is TGTGCCAGCTCGGTCATAGCGGGAGAGGGTGAGCAGTACTTC. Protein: CASSVIAGEGEQYF.